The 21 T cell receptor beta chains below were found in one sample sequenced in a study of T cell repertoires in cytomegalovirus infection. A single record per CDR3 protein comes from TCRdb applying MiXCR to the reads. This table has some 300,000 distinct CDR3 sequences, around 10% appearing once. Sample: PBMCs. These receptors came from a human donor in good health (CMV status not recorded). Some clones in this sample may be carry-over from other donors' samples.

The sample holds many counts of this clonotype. The CDR3 protein is CASSGGREGETQYF. In nucleotides, the CDR3 is TGTGCCAGCAGCGGCGGCAGGGAAGGGGAGACCCAGTACTTC. This chain uses TRBV7-9 with TRBJ2-5; possible D gene TRBD1, 5 bases. Trimming stripped 5 bases from V and 5 bases from J, with 15 bases between. CDR1 is SEHNR, CDR2 FQNEAQ, per germline (reference sequence). The CDR3 loop spans 14 amino acids.

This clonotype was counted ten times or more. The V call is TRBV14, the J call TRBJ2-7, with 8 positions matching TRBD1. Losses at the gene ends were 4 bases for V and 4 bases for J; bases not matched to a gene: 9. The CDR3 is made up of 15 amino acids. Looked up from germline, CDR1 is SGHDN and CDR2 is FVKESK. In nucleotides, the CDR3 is TGTGCCAGCAGCCTCCGCACCGGGACAGGTTACGAGCAGTACGTC. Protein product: CASSLRTGTGYEQYV.

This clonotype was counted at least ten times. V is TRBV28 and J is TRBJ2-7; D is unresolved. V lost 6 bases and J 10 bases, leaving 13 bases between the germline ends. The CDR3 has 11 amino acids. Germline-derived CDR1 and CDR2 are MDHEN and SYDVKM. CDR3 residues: CASSSDMLQYV. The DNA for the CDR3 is TGTGCCAGCAGCTCCGACATGCTACAGTACGTC.

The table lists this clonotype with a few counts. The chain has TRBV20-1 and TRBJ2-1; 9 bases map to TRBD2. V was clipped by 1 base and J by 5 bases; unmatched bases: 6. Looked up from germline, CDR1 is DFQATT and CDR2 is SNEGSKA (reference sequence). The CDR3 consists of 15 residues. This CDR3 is CSARGLAGKNNEQFF. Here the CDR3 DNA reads TGCAGTGCTAGAGGGCTAGCGGGGAAAAACAATGAGCAGTTCTTC.

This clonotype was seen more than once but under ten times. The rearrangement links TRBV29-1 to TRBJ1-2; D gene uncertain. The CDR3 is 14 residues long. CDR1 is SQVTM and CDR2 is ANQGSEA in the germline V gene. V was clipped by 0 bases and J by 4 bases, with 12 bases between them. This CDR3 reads CSVEDRHGPYGYTF. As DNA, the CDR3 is TGCAGCGTTGAAGATCGTCACGGCCCCTATGGCTACACCTTC.

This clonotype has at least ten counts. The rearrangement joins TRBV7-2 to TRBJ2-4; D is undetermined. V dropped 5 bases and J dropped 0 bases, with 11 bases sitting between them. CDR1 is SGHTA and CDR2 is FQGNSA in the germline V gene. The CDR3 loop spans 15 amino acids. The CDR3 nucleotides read TGTGCCAGCAGCCCCACCTGGGTAGCCAAAAACATTCAGTACTTC. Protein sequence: CASSPTWVAKNIQYF.

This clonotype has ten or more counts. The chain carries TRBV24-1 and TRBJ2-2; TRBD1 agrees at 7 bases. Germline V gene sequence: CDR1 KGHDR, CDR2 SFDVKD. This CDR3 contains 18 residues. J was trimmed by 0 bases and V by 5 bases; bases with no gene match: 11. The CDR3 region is CATSVSQGRHPNTGELFF. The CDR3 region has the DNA TGTGCCACCAGTGTTTCACAGGGGCGCCATCCGAACACCGGGGAGCTGTTTTTT.

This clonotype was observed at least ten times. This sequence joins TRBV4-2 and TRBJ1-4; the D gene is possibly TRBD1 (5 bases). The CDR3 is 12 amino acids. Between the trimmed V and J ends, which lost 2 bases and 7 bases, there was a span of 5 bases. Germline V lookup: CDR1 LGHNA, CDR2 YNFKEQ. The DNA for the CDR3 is TGTGCCAGCAGCCAAACAGGTGAAAAACTGTTTTTT. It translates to CASSQTGEKLFF.

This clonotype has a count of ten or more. In DNA, the CDR3 is TGTGCCAGCACCTGGTCGGGAGCGAACACCGGGGAGCTGTTTTTT. Translated: CASTWSGANTGELFF. The rearrangement links TRBV5-4 to TRBJ2-2; D might be TRBD2 (6 bases). The V gene's germline CDR1 is SGHNT and CDR2 YYREEE (reference sequence). The V gene lost 6 bases and the J gene lost 0 bases, with 12 bases spanning the gap. This CDR3 has 15 residues.

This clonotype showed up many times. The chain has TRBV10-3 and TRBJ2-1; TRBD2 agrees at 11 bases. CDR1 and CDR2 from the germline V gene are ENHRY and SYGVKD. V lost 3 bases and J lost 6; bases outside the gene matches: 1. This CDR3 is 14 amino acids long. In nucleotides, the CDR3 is TGTGCCATCAGTGACGGACTAGCGGGCAATGAGCAGTTCTTC. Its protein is CAISDGLAGNEQFF.

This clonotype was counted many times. The CDR3 DNA reads as TGTGCCAGTCGAAGCGGGGGGATCAACAATGAGCAGTTCTTC. Protein: CASRSGGINNEQFF. The chain couples TRBV28 to TRBJ2-1; 9 nucleotides line up with TRBD2. Losses at the gene ends were 9 bases for V and 5 bases for J; bases not matched to a gene: 8. CDR3 size: 14 residues. CDR1 MDHEN and CDR2 SYDVKM come from the germline V gene.

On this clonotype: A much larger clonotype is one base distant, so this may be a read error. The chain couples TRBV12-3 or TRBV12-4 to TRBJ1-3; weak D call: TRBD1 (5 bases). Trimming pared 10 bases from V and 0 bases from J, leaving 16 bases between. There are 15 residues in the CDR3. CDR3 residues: CANSPGLTSGNTIYF. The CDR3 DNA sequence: TGTGCCAACAGCCCGGGACTCACCTCTGGAAACACCATATATTTT.

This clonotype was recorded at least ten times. The CDR3 DNA reads as TGTGCCAGCAGCAAAGGACAGATCTACGAGCAGTACGTC. This gives the protein CASSKGQIYEQYV. The chain is built from TRBV7-9 and TRBJ2-7, with D maybe TRBD1 (6 bases). Trimming stripped 5 bases from V and 3 bases from J, with 11 bases between. In germline, CDR1 is SEHNR, CDR2 FQNEAQ (reference sequence). The CDR3 consists of 13 residues.

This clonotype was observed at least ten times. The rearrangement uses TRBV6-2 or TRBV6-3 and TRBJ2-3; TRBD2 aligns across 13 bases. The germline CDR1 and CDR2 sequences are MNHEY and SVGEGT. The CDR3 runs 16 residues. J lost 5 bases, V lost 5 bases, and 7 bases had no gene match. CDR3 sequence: CASSPLGLAGIDTQYF. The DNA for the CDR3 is TGTGCCAGCAGTCCCTTGGGACTAGCGGGGATAGATACGCAGTATTTT.

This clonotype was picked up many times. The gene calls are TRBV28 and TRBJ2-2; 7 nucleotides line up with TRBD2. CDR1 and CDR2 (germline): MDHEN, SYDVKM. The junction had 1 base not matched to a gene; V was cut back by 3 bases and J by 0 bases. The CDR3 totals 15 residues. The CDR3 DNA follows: TGTGCCAGCAGTTTCGGGGGGACGAACACCGGGGAGCTGTTTTTT. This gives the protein CASSFGGTNTGELFF.

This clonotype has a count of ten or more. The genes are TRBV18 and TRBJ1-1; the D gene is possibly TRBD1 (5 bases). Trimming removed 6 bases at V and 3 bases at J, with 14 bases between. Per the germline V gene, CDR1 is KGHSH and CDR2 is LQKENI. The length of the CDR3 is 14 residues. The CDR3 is CASSRRDADTEAFF. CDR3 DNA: TGTGCCAGCTCCCGCCGGGACGCCGACACTGAAGCTTTCTTT.

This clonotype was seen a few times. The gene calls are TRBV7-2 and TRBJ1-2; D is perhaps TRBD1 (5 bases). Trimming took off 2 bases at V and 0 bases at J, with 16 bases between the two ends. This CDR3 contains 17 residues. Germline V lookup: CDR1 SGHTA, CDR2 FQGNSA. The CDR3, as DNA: TGTGCCAGCAGCTTACGACAGACTTACCGGGCTAACTATGGCTACACCTTC. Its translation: CASSLRQTYRANYGYTF.

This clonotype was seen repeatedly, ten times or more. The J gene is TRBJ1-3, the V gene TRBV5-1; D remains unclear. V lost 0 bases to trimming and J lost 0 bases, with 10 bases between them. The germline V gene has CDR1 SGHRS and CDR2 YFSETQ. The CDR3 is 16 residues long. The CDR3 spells CASSLEQVSSGNTIYF. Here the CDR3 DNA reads TGCGCCAGCAGCTTGGAGCAGGTCTCCTCTGGAAACACCATATATTTT.

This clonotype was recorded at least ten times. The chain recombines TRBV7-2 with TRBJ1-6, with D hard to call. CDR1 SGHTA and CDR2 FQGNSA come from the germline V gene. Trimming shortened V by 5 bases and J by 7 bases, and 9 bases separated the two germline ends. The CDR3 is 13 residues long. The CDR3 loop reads CASSPDGNSPLHF. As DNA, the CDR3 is TGTGCCAGCAGCCCAGATGGGAATTCACCCCTCCACTTT.

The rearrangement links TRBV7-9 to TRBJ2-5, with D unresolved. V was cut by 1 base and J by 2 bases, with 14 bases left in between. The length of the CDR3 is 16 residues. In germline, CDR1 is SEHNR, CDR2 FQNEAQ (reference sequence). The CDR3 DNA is TGTGCCAGCAGCTTAGTGGCAGGACGGAGTCAAGAGACCCAGTACTTC. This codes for CASSLVAGRSQETQYF. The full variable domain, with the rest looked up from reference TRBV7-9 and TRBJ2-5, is DTGVSQNPRHKITKRGQNVTFRCDPISEHNRLYWYRQTLGQGPEFLTYFQNEAQLEKSRLLSDRFSAERPKGSFSTLEIQRTEQGDSAMYLCASSLVAGRSQETQYFGPGTRLLVL.

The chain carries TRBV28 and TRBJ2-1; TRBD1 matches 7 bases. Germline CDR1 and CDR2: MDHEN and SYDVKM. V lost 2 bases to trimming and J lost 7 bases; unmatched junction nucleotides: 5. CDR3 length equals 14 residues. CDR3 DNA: TGTGCCAGCAGTTTAGGGACAGTAGGGAATGAGCAGTTCTTC. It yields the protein CASSLGTVGNEQFF. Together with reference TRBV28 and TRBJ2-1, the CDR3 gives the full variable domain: DVKVTQSSRYLVKRTGEKVFLECVQDMDHENMFWYRQDPGLGLRLIYFSYDVKMKEKGDIPEGYSVSREKKERFSLILESASTNQTSMYLCASSLGTVGNEQFFGPGTRLTVL.